This T cell receptor (beta chain) originates from a study of blood T cell repertoires in COVID-19. Study in general: There were acute and convalescent COVID-19 samples, and they came from the United States, Italy and Spain. The analysed material was cDNA or gDNA that came from T cells, B-cell-depleted T cells, or PBMCs.

In the authors' workflow: Amplifying reference gene primers gave estimates of nucleated cell counts. TCRdb's copy holds only in-frame clones and misses some; the assay was immunoSEQ multiplex PCR. Clonal size and the V and J genes are those of that table, whereas D and trimming came from the DNA. The sample has around 250,000 clones; approximately 78% are singletons. Trimming stripped 2 bases from V and 2 bases from J, with 15 bases between. CDR1 MNHEY and CDR2 SVGEGT come from the germline V gene. The CDR3 contains 16 residues. All enrollees were roughly 18 to 90 years old and from roughly 26 US areas.

This sequence was found in a man aged 40-49 years who had been exposed to COVID-19. Material: PBMCs or T cells enriched from blood (not recorded which). V is TRBV6-2 or TRBV6-3 and J is TRBJ1-2, with D unresolved. DNA for the CDR3: TGTGCCAGCAGTTACCTCAGCGGCAGGCTGAACTATGGCTACACCTTC. Amino acids: CASSYLSGRLNYGYTF.